This T cell receptor (beta chain) was documented in a study of cytomegalovirus exposure and HLA in healthy donors. The study ran its PCR with 60 Vbeta and 13 Jbeta primers. Sequencing was performed with immunoSEQ multiplex PCR; in TCRdb, only in-frame clones are kept and a portion is missing. Among about 160,000 clones listed, around 83% were seen once. This clone was counted once. This CDR3 is built from 13 residues. The V end lost 1 base, the J end lost 4 bases, and 7 bases lay between the germline ends. Germline CDR1 and CDR2: LGHNA and YSLEER. This TCR was sampled from a male donor in good health and CMV-seropositive. Sequences were obtained from PBMCs. The chain uses TRBV4-3 and TRBJ1-2; TRBD1 is a possible D gene (5 bases). CDR3 nucleotide sequence: TGCGCCAGCAGCCAAGGGAGGGGCTATGGCTACACCTTC. Translation gives CASSQGRGYGYTF.